This T cell receptor beta chain comes out of a study of Graves' ophthalmopathy and Graves' hyperthyroidism. The sample holds one count of this clonotype. Its antigen is as yet unknown. V lost 10 bases, J lost 1 base, and 17 bases lay in between. The CDR3 is 14 residues long. Per the germline V gene, CDR1 is ENHRY and CDR2 is SYGVKD. RNA served as the template for amplifying TCR beta CDR3 regions. A first-round RT-PCR used HTBI primers, followed by a second-round multiplex PCR. MiXCR, run by TCRdb on the multiplex PCR reads, gives a single entry per CDR3 protein. The table records some 1.1 million distinct CDR3 sequences, about 38% of them present only once. The study, taken as a whole, reports: Clonotypes were expanded in thyroid at above 0.001 frequency, and most also appeared in blood.

Enrolled hyperthyroidism patients had a new diagnosis, a duration under 2 months, and an age of 18 to 65. Other autoimmune diseases, uncontrolled infections, pregnancy or lactation ruled patients out of participation. Physicians reached a diagnosis by relying on clinical symptoms, serum thyroxine, TRAb, thyroid ultrasound and orbital computed tomography. This TCR was recovered from an adult man with Graves' hyperthyroidism. The chain has TRBV10-3 and TRBJ2-7, with D possibly being TRBD1 (6 bases). What was sequenced was peripheral blood or thyroid tissue (not recorded which). This CDR3 is CASMGAPRSYEQYF. CDR3 coding DNA: TGTGCCAGTATGGGGGCCCCCCGATCCTACGAGCAGTACTTC.